The clone carrying this TCR beta chain is a singleton in its sample. This specimen belongs to a study of T cell responses to AZD1222 COVID-19 vaccine. Using immunoSEQ multiplex PCR, the repertoire was profiled, and TCRdb retains in-frame clones only, with some absent. Counted here are approximately 100,000 clones, about 89% occurring once; the ten biggest clones make up approximately 5.2%. The germline V gene has CDR1 SGHRS and CDR2 YFSETQ. CDR3 size: 15 residues. J lost 5 bases, V lost 4 bases, and 7 bases had no gene match. The TCR originated in an adult who received the AZD1222 COVID-19 vaccine. The sequenced sample was peripheral blood, obtained 28 days after the second AZD1222 dose. The V call is TRBV5-1, the J call TRBJ2-2; 8 nucleotides match TRBD1. CDR3 sequence: CASSTGQGFTGELFF. The DNA of the CDR3 is TGCGCCAGCAGCACCGGACAGGGATTTACCGGGGAGCTGTTTTTT.